These 21 T cell receptor beta chains were sequenced from one sample in a study of T cell repertoires in cytomegalovirus infection. TCRdb redid the calling of the reads with MiXCR, one entry per CDR3 protein. The data show 200,000 to 300,000 distinct CDR3 sequences, with approximately 13% seen just once and 1.5% to 2% held by the top ten. The source material was PBMCs. These receptors originate from a human donor in good health (CMV status not recorded). Some clones in this sample may be carry-over from other donors' samples.

The table lists this clonotype with a few counts. The rearrangement uses TRBV20-1 and TRBJ1-1; D not certain. This CDR3 comprises 12 residues. The V end lost 5 bases, the J end lost 6 bases, and 13 bases lay between the germline ends. Germline V lookup: CDR1 DFQATT, CDR2 SNEGSKA (reference sequence). The CDR3 spells CSACCKAAEAFF. CDR3 sequence (DNA): TGCAGTGCTTGCTGTAAAGCCGCTGAAGCTTTCTTT.

This clonotype was seen ten or more times. The chain combines TRBV20-1 with TRBJ1-2, with 7 bases identical to TRBD1. The length of the CDR3 is 15 residues. V dropped 0 bases and J dropped 3; count of bases not matched to a gene: 7. Germline values: CDR1 DFQATT, CDR2 SNEGSKA (reference sequence). The CDR3 loop is CSARDLRGPDYGYTF. CDR3 sequence (DNA): TGCAGTGCTAGAGATTTGAGGGGGCCCGACTATGGCTACACCTTC.

In this sample, this clonotype turned up a few times. The chain recombines TRBV11-3 with TRBJ2-1, with D perhaps TRBD2 (6 bases). Germline V gene data show CDR1 as SGHNT and CDR2 as YENEEA. The V end was cut by 3 bases, the J end by 0 bases, with 15 bases between. This CDR3 spans 17 amino acids. Written as DNA, the CDR3 is TGTGCCAGCAGCTTTCGGCGGGGCCCAAGCTCCTACAATGAGCAGTTCTTC. This sequence encodes CASSFRRGPSSYNEQFF.

This chain links TRBV6-6 with TRBJ2-5; D not resolved. CDR1 and CDR2 from the germline V gene are MNHNY and SVGAGI (reference sequence). V dropped 7 bases and J dropped 5 bases, with 17 bases sitting between them. This CDR3 contains 14 residues. The DNA for the CDR3 is TGTGCCAGCACCTACACCCCTGTGGTGGAGACCCAGTACTTC. Residues: CASTYTPVVETQYF.

The J gene is TRBJ1-2, the V gene TRBV11-2; 11 bases align to TRBD1. The CDR3 consists of 17 residues. Per the germline V gene, CDR1 is SGHAT and CDR2 is FQNNGV. After removal of 5 bases from V and 6 bases from J, the junction contained 14 bases not matched to a gene. The CDR3: CASSRTGGALRKDGYTF. CDR3 coding DNA: TGTGCCAGCAGCAGGACAGGGGGCGCATTAAGGAAGGATGGCTACACCTTC.

This clonotype was seen at least ten times. This chain links TRBV7-3 with TRBJ1-1; D gene ambiguous. The V end was cut by 3 bases, the J end by 3 bases, with 8 bases between. The CDR3 consists of 13 residues. Per the germline V gene, CDR1 is SGHTA and CDR2 is FQGTGA. CDR3 residues: CASSFGVDTEAFF. The CDR3 DNA follows: TGTGCCAGCAGCTTCGGGGTGGACACTGAAGCTTTCTTT.

The rearrangement links TRBV23-1 to TRBJ1-3; D is unclear. TRBV23-1 is marked as an open reading frame, function uncertain. V lost 7 bases, J lost 0 bases, and 13 bases lay in between. This CDR3 is built from 15 residues. The CDR3 loop reads CASTTDGSSGNTIYF. DNA for the CDR3: TGCGCCAGCACTACGGACGGAAGCTCTGGAAACACCATATATTTT.

This clonotype was seen a handful of times. The V gene is TRBV20-1, the J gene TRBJ2-1; 9 bases fit TRBD2. V lost 1 base and J lost 4; bases outside the gene matches: 8. This CDR3 has 16 amino acids. CDR1 and CDR2 (germline): DFQATT, SNEGSKA (reference sequence). The CDR3 is CSARGARLAGYNEQFF. The CDR3 DNA follows: TGCAGTGCTAGAGGGGCGCGTCTAGCGGGATACAATGAGCAGTTCTTC.

This chain joins TRBV20-1 and TRBJ2-5; a possible D gene is TRBD2 (5 bases). CDR1 and CDR2 from the germline V gene are DFQATT and SNEGSKA (reference sequence). CDR3 length equals 12 residues. Trimming removed 6 bases from V and 4 bases from J, with 12 bases in between. The CDR3 reads CSATMAGETQYF. The CDR3 nucleotides read TGCAGTGCAACGATGGCGGGAGAGACCCAGTACTTC.

This clonotype was detected ten times or more. V and J are TRBV7-9 and TRBJ1-1; TRBD1 might be the D (6 bases). The CDR3 is 16 amino acids. V was trimmed by 3 bases and J by 5 bases, leaving 19 bases between them. Germline V CDR1 and CDR2: SEHNR, FQNEAQ (reference sequence). For the CDR3, the DNA is TGTGCCAGCAGCTTGCATAGACGGGGGGCTCGGACTGAAGCTTTCTTT. It codes for CASSLHRRGARTEAFF.

The sample holds many counts of this clonotype. The J gene is TRBJ1-1, the V gene TRBV7-9; 7 bases fit TRBD1. The germline V gene encodes CDR1 SEHNR and CDR2 FQNEAQ (reference sequence). After removal of 5 bases from V and 7 bases from J, the junction contained 4 bases not matched to a gene. This CDR3 contains 12 residues. CDR3 loop: CASSLGTVEAFF. In nucleotides, the CDR3 is TGTGCCAGCAGCCTCGGGACAGTTGAAGCTTTCTTT.

This clonotype was counted only a few times. The junction and the germline gene differ at one end; a read error may be behind it. This chain joins TRBV12-5 and TRBJ2-7, with unresolved D. This CDR3 is 12 amino acids long. Germline lookup yields CDR1 LGHNT and CDR2 FRNRAP. The CDR3 coding sequence is TGTGCTAGTGCTTTGCGGATTTACGAGCAGTACTTC. Protein sequence: CASALRIYEQYF.

This clonotype was seen many times. The chain links TRBV28 to TRBJ2-1, with D hard to call. V shed 4 bases and J shed 5 bases, with 0 bases lying between them. The CDR3 extends over 10 amino acids. Per germline, CDR1 MDHEN and CDR2 SYDVKM. The CDR3 sequence: CASSYNEQFF. In nucleotides, the CDR3 is TGTGCCAGCAGTTACAATGAGCAGTTCTTC.

At least ten counts were recorded for this clonotype. The CDR3 loop is CASNTYSSGTGRFYEQYF. The DNA for the CDR3 is TGTGCCAGCAATACGTACTCTTCCGGGACAGGGAGATTCTACGAGCAGTACTTC. The genes are TRBV6-2 or TRBV6-3 and TRBJ2-7; 9 nucleotides line up with TRBD1. J lost 3 bases, V lost 7 bases, and 19 bases had no gene match. The CDR3 covers 18 residues. Germline V gene lookup returns CDR1 MNHEY and CDR2 SVGEGT.

This clonotype was counted at least ten times. The chain combines TRBV19 with TRBJ1-5, with a weak D call TRBD1 (6 bases). The CDR3 has 15 residues. Trimming cost V 8 bases and J 2 bases, with 16 bases left between them. Germline CDR1 and CDR2: LNHDA and SQIVND (reference sequence). This CDR3 is CASSPGARGNQPQHF. The CDR3 coding sequence is TGTGCCAGTTCACCAGGGGCGAGGGGCAATCAGCCCCAGCATTTT.

V is TRBV20-1 and J is TRBJ2-7; 15 positions match TRBD2. Germline lookup yields CDR1 DFQATT and CDR2 SNEGSKA (reference sequence). The CDR3 extends over 14 amino acids. The V gene end was trimmed by 6 bases and the J gene end by 2 bases; junction bases not matched to a gene: 2. The CDR3 DNA sequence: TGCAGTGCCGGACTAGCGGGAGGGACCTACGAGCAGTACTTC. Amino acids: CSAGLAGGTYEQYF.

The V and J genes are TRBV28 and TRBJ2-7; D might be TRBD1 or TRBD2, each matching 7 bases. Germline assignment: CDR1 MDHEN and CDR2 SYDVKM. The V end was cut by 4 bases, the J end by 5 bases, with 30 bases between. The CDR3 runs to 19 residues. The CDR3, as DNA: TGTGCCAGCAGTTCCCTGGGGCAGGGGGATCTCCAGAGCGGGAACGAGCAGTACTTC. This encodes CASSSLGQGDLQSGNEQYF.

This clonotype was recorded at least ten times. The chain has TRBV7-2 and TRBJ1-4; 7 positions agree with TRBD1. Germline trimming cut 4 bases from V and 5 bases from J; bases unmatched to any gene: 10. The CDR3 loop spans 16 amino acids. Germline values: CDR1 SGHTA, CDR2 FQGNSA. The CDR3 spells CASSSFVGQMNEKLFF. The CDR3 DNA reads TGTGCCAGCAGCTCCTTCGTGGGACAGATGAATGAAAAACTGTTTTTT.

In this sample, this clonotype turned up many times. The chain combines TRBV7-2 with TRBJ2-5; 10 bases line up with TRBD2. The CDR3 is 15 residues long. Unmatched junction bases numbered 4, after V lost 2 bases and J lost 4 bases. Germline-derived CDR1 and CDR2 are SGHTA and FQGNSA. CDR3 nucleotide sequence: TGTGCCAGCAGCTTAAAAGCGGGGGGGCTAGAGACCCAGTACTTC. Residues: CASSLKAGGLETQYF.

This clonotype was counted between two and nine times. V and J are TRBV28 and TRBJ2-1; perhaps TRBD1 as D (5 bases). Trimming left V 5 bases short and J 9 bases short, with 14 bases between. The CDR3 is 13 residues long. Germline V gives CDR1 MDHEN, CDR2 SYDVKM. The DNA of the CDR3 is TGTGCCAGCAGTCTCCCCTCCAGGGCTGAGCAGTTCTTC. Amino acids: CASSLPSRAEQFF. The variable domain in full, completed from reference TRBV28 and TRBJ2-1, reads DVKVTQSSRYLVKRTGEKVFLECVQDMDHENMFWYRQDPGLGLRLIYFSYDVKMKEKGDIPEGYSVSREKKERFSLILESASTNQTSMYLCASSLPSRAEQFFGPGTRLTVL.

This clonotype was counted ten times or more. The CDR3 DNA is TGTGCCAGCAGCCCGGGACGGGGCCTAGAGGTCAATCAGCCCCAGCATTTT. This translates into CASSPGRGLEVNQPQHF. The chain uses TRBV7-2 and TRBJ1-5; a possible D gene is TRBD1 (5 bases). Trimming stripped 5 bases from V and 3 bases from J, with 20 bases between. The germline V gene encodes CDR1 SGHTA and CDR2 FQGNSA. The CDR3 is made up of 17 amino acids.